The entry that follows covers one TCR beta chain sequence. Its cognate antigen is unknown. The read terminates 3 residues before the CDR3 end, so the remaining end is supplied by the germline J gene. This sample stems from a study of T cells in women clearing cervical HPV infection. Study-wide context: Blood came at first lesion visit for cases, post-clearance for controls.

Study conclusions and caveats: Repertoire richness, not evenness, was significantly elevated in CIN3+ cases versus controls.

Some clones are missing from TCRdb's copy, which holds only in-frame ones; the method was immunoSEQ multiplex PCR. The table lists roughly 12,000 clones. This CDR3 comprises 14 residues. Germline V gene data show CDR1 as LGHNT and CDR2 as FRNRAP. V lost 3 bases, J lost 5 bases, and 13 bases lay in between. The sequence came from a woman between 18 and 70 years old with a cervical HPV16 infection that either progressed to CIN3+ or cleared (not recorded which). What was sequenced was blood buffy coat. The gene calls are TRBV12-5 and TRBJ1-1; D possibly corresponds to TRBD1 (6 bases). The sequenced part of the CDR3 DNA is TGTGCTAGTGGTTTAGGGGGGGTATGGACTGAA. Its protein product is CASGLGGVWTE. The whole CDR3 reads CASGLGGVWTEAFF.